Following are 2 T cell receptor beta chains from one sample sequenced in a study of cytomegalovirus exposure and HLA in healthy donors. 13 Jbeta primers and 60 Vbeta primers were used for the PCR. Some clones are missing from TCRdb's copy, which holds only in-frame ones; the method was immunoSEQ multiplex PCR. The table records 150,000 to 200,000 clones, about 80% of them present only once. Sequences were obtained from PBMCs. These receptors all stem from a female donor in good health and CMV-seronegative.

The chain uses TRBV7-2 and TRBJ1-1; TRBD1 might be the D (6 bases). The length of the CDR3 is 17 residues. V shed 0 bases and J shed 5 bases, with 19 bases lying between them. Germline CDR1 is SGHTA and CDR2 is FQGNSA. This chain's CDR3 is CASSLAIPGVRRTEAFF. The CDR3 nucleotides are TGTGCCAGCAGCTTAGCTATACCAGGGGTTCGTCGGACTGAAGCTTTCTTT.

V usage is TRBV9 and J usage is TRBJ1-2; no reliable D call. Germline V CDR1 and CDR2: SGDLS, YYNGEE. V was clipped by 0 bases and J by 8 bases, with 11 bases between them. The CDR3 loop spans 13 amino acids. CDR3 sequence reads: CASSVGGPLGYTF. For the CDR3, the DNA is TGTGCCAGCAGCGTAGGCGGCCCCTTGGGCTACACCTTC.